This T cell receptor beta chain was captured in a study of T cells after yellow fever vaccination. As for the study in general: Fractions of limited cellularity were prepared by means of SMART-Seq v4 Ultra Low Input.

This clonotype was observed many times. TCRdb re-called the 5' RACE reads with MiXCR, one entry per CDR3 protein. Among over 250,000 distinct CDR3 sequences listed, about 5.2% were seen once. CDR1 is DFQATT and CDR2 is SNEGSKA in the germline V gene (reference sequence). CDR3 length: 11 amino acids. The V and J ends lost 2 bases and 8 bases respectively, with 7 bases between them. The gene calls are TRBV20-1 and TRBJ2-1, with D maybe TRBD2 (6 bases). The clonotype originates from a man between 18 and 29 years old who received the YFV17D yellow fever vaccine. Sequences were derived from CD4+ T cells sorted from PBMCs, sampled on the day of the yellow fever booster vaccination. CDR3 loop: CSARREDEQFF. CDR3 coding DNA: TGCAGTGCTAGAAGGGAGGATGAGCAGTTCTTC.